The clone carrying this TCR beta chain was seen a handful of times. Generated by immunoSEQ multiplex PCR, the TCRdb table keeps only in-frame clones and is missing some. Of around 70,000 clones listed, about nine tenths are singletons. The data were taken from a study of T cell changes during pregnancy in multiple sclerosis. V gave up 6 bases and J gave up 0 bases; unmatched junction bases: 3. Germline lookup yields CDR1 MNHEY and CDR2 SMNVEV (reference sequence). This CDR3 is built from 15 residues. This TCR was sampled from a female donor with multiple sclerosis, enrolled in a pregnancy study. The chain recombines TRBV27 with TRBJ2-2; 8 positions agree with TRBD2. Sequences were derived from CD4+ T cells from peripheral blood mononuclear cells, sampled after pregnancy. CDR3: CASSQRGSNTGELFF. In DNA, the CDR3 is TGTGCCAGCAGCCAGCGGGGGTCGAACACCGGGGAGCTGTTTTTT.